This TCR beta chain is from a study of T cells in Graves' hyperthyroidism and ophthalmopathy. RNA transcripts served as the template for amplifying TCR beta CDR3 regions. The HTBI primer set served for first-round RT-PCR of the TCR CDR3. TCRdb itself ran the multiplex PCR reads through MiXCR, one entry per CDR3 protein. This table has fewer than 450,000 distinct CDR3 sequences, roughly a sixth appearing once. Study results and caveats: A 13 V-J signature model discriminated ophthalmopathy versus stable hyperthyroidism. The majority of expanded thyroid clonotypes above 0.001 also appeared in blood.

PBMCs stemmed from about 9.7 ml fresh peripheral blood. Turning to this clonotype: Its target is unknown.

The receptor's source is a young woman with Graves' hyperthyroidism that later progressed to Graves' ophthalmopathy. Material: blood.

In nucleotides, the CDR3 is TGTGCCAGCAGTTTATTGATCGGTCCCGGCTCCTACAATGAGCAGTTCTTC. Translated: CASSLLIGPGSYNEQFF. V gene TRBV28 combines with J gene TRBJ2-1; no reliable D call. Germline V gene data show CDR1 as MDHEN and CDR2 as SYDVKM. The CDR3 covers 17 residues. V lost 1 base and J lost 0, with 13 bases in between.